One sample yielded the 30 T cell receptor beta chains listed below, sequenced in a study of blood T cell repertoires in COVID-19 (dated by TCRdb to 2019 to 2021). Library prep was done by the immunoSEQ multiplex PCR assay. The table comes from immuneACCESS by way of TCRdb, which keeps in-frame sequences with V and J called. Part of the clones is missing from these tables; in studies checked, under half for an unresolved V gene and the rest for unknown reasons. The sample yields approximately 150,000 clones; approximately 73% were counted once. The ten biggest clones cover about 3.9% of the sample. The sequenced sample was peripheral blood. The source of these receptors is a man in his 60s with acute or convalescent COVID-19.

The chain carries TRBV11-2 and TRBJ2-3; possibly TRBD2 for D (5 bases). Deletions cut 0 bases from V and 3 bases from J, with 7 bases between. CDR3 length equals 14 residues. Germline V CDR1 and CDR2: SGHAT, FQNNGV. The CDR3 loop is CASSLELGTDTQYF. CDR3 in DNA: TGTGCCAGCAGCTTAGAACTAGGGACAGATACGCAGTATTTT.

J is TRBJ1-2 and V is TRBV3-1 (or the pseudogene TRBV3-2); 7 bases fit TRBD1. V lost 4 bases to trimming and J lost 4 bases; unmatched junction nucleotides: 3. CDR1 is LGHDT and CDR2 is YNNKEL in the germline V gene (reference sequence). This CDR3 region has 13 residues. CDR3 amino acids: CASSRWDSYGYTF. CDR3 nucleotides: TGTGCCAGCAGCCGATGGGACAGCTATGGCTACACCTTC.

This sequence joins TRBV28 and TRBJ2-7; 8 bases agree with TRBD1. CDR3 length: 13 residues. The V and J ends lost 6 bases and 6 bases, in that order; junction bases with no gene match: 7. In germline, CDR1 is MDHEN, CDR2 SYDVKM. CDR3 sequence (DNA): TGTGCCAGCAGGGGGACAGGCGGCCTCGAGCAGTACTTC. Its protein product is CASRGTGGLEQYF. The full variable domain, completed using reference TRBV28 and TRBJ2-7, is DVKVTQSSRYLVKRTGEKVFLECVQDMDHENMFWYRQDPGLGLRLIYFSYDVKMKEKGDIPEGYSVSREKKERFSLILESASTNQTSMYLCASRGTGGLEQYFGPGTRLTVT.

V gene TRBV7-8 combines with J gene TRBJ2-7; D remains ambiguous. The CDR3 runs 13 residues. Germline V gives CDR1 SGHVS, CDR2 FQNEAQ. The V and J ends lost 5 bases and 2 bases respectively, with 10 bases between them. The CDR3 DNA reads as TGTGCCAGCAGCCCGAGCTCCACCTACGAGCAGTACTTC. This gives the protein CASSPSSTYEQYF.

V is TRBV6-2 or TRBV6-3 and J is TRBJ1-2; TRBD1 is a possible D gene (5 bases). This CDR3 comprises 15 residues. The germline V gene encodes CDR1 MNHEY and CDR2 SVGEGT. V was pared by 0 bases and J by 1 base, with 9 bases between. This CDR3 reads CASSYSIRGNYGYTF. The CDR3 DNA is TGTGCCAGCAGTTACTCGATAAGGGGTAACTATGGCTACACCTTC.

This clone was recorded once. This chain uses TRBV27 with TRBJ1-6, with D perhaps matching TRBD1 (6 bases). Germline CDR1 and CDR2: MNHEY and SMNVEV (reference sequence). V dropped 8 bases and J dropped 5 bases, with 10 bases sitting between them. CDR3 length equals 13 residues. CDR3 sequence reads: CASGGQHNSPLHF. The CDR3 DNA reads TGTGCCAGCGGAGGACAGCATAATTCACCCCTCCACTTT.

The J gene is TRBJ2-5, the V gene TRBV29-1; 8 nucleotides match TRBD1. Trimming took 7 bases from V and 2 from J; bases not matched to a gene: 3. The CDR3 has 12 amino acids. Germline V gene data show CDR1 as SQVTM and CDR2 as ANQGSEA. The CDR3 here is CSAGQAQETQYF. The CDR3 DNA is TGCAGCGCGGGACAGGCACAAGAGACCCAGTACTTC.

The sample holds many counts of this clone. J is TRBJ2-7 and V is TRBV2; TRBD2 aligns across 7 bases. Losses at the gene ends were 5 bases for V and 4 bases for J; bases not matched to a gene: 2. The length of the CDR3 is 12 residues. The V gene's germline CDR1 is SNHLY and CDR2 FYNNEI. The CDR3 bases are TGTGCCAGCAGTTATAGCGGGTACGAGCAGTACTTC. Encoded protein: CASSYSGYEQYF. The whole variable domain, filled in from reference TRBV2 and TRBJ2-7, reads EPEVTQTPSHQVTQMGQEVILRCVPISNHLYFYWYRQILGQKVEFLVSFYNNEISEKSEIFDDQFSVERPDGSNFTLKIRSTKLEDSAMYFCASSYSGYEQYFGPGTRLTVT.

The V gene is TRBV19, the J gene TRBJ2-1; perhaps TRBD2 as D (6 bases). The germline V gene encodes CDR1 LNHDA and CDR2 SQIVND (reference sequence). The CDR3 is 12 residues long. Trimming pared 1 base from V and 12 bases from J, leaving 10 bases between. CDR3 protein: CASSIVAGWQFF. The DNA of the CDR3 is TGTGCCAGTAGTATAGTGGCGGGATGGCAGTTCTTC.

The V and J genes are TRBV11-3 and TRBJ2-1; 8 positions agree with TRBD2. V shed 2 bases and J 1 base; nucleotides not matched to a gene: 1. Per germline, CDR1 SGHNT and CDR2 YENEEA. The CDR3 runs 15 residues. The CDR3 DNA sequence: TGTGCCAGCAGCTTATCGGGGGGGTCCTACAATGAGCAGTTCTTC. This sequence encodes CASSLSGGSYNEQFF.

This clone came up a few times. V gene TRBV6-5 combines with J gene TRBJ1-4, with 9 bases matching TRBD1. V lost 6 bases and J lost 8; bases outside the gene matches: 10. The CDR3 extends over 15 amino acids. Germline values: CDR1 MNHEY, CDR2 SVGAGI. CDR3 DNA: TGTGCCAGCAGGGACCCGACAGGGGGAGAAGAAAAACTGTTTTTT. Translation: CASRDPTGGEEKLFF.

The V and J genes are TRBV19 and TRBJ2-3, with 8 positions matching TRBD2. Trimming at V came to 5 bases and at J to 11 bases, leaving 9 bases not matched to a gene. The CDR3 consists of 13 residues. Looked up from germline, CDR1 is LNHDA and CDR2 is SQIVND (reference sequence). CDR3 loop: CASSETGTRRQYF. DNA of the CDR3: TGTGCCAGTAGTGAAACCGGGACTAGGAGGCAGTATTTT.

The chain combines TRBV7-9 with TRBJ2-1; 8 bases agree with TRBD2. This CDR3 spans 14 amino acids. Germline V gives CDR1 SEHNR, CDR2 FQNEAQ (reference sequence). The V and J ends lost 10 bases and 7 bases, in that order; junction bases with no gene match: 12. The CDR3 coding sequence is TGTGCCACCCAATACTCGGGAGGGCCGAATGAGCAGTTCTTC. Translation gives CATQYSGGPNEQFF.

The CDR3 region has the DNA TGTGCCAGCAGTGAGGGACTAGCGGGAATAGCGAACATTCAGTACTTC. Its translation: CASSEGLAGIANIQYF. The chain combines TRBV28 with TRBJ2-4; 13 nucleotides line up with TRBD2. CDR1 and CDR2 from the germline V gene are MDHEN and SYDVKM. J lost 7 bases, V lost 5 bases, and 8 bases had no gene match. This CDR3 has 16 residues.

V gene TRBV7-3 combines with J gene TRBJ2-3, with 7 nucleotides matching TRBD1. Trimming removed 5 bases from V and 4 bases from J; junction bases left unmatched: 3. The germline V gene encodes CDR1 SGHTA and CDR2 FQGTGA. The CDR3 has 13 amino acids. CDR3 sequence: CASSPGGADTQYF. The CDR3 coding sequence is TGTGCCAGCAGCCCAGGGGGAGCAGATACGCAGTATTTT.

V gene TRBV5-1 combines with J gene TRBJ1-4; weak D call: TRBD1 (5 bases). Germline assignment: CDR1 SGHRS and CDR2 YFSETQ. V lost 0 bases to trimming and J lost 8 bases, with 14 bases between them. The CDR3 spans 15 residues. Here the CDR3 DNA reads TGCGCCAGCAGCTTGGGTATTCAGGGCAACGAAAAACTGTTTTTT. Its protein product is CASSLGIQGNEKLFF.

This clone was seen a single time. This rearrangement joins TRBV5-1 to TRBJ1-3; perhaps TRBD1 as D (5 bases). The V and J ends lost 4 bases and 7 bases respectively, with 9 bases between them. This CDR3 has 12 residues. Germline V gives CDR1 SGHRS, CDR2 YFSETQ. CDR3 loop: CASSQDTNTIYF. In DNA form, the CDR3 reads TGCGCCAGCAGCCAGGACACTAACACCATATATTTT. Based on the CDR3 plus reference TRBV5-1 and TRBJ1-3, the full variable domain is KAGVTQTPRYLIKTRGQQVTLSCSPISGHRSVSWYQQTPGQGLQFLFEYFSETQRNKGNFPGRFSGRQFSNSRSEMNVSTLELGDSALYLCASSQDTNTIYFGEGSWLTVV.

V and J are TRBV12-5 and TRBJ1-2; 7 nucleotides match TRBD1. J was trimmed by 0 bases and V by 0 bases; bases with no gene match: 1. This CDR3 has 15 residues. The V gene's germline CDR1 is LGHNT and CDR2 FRNRAP. CDR3 in DNA: TGTGCTAGTGGTTTGGTAGGGACAGCTAACTATGGCTACACCTTC. Its translation: CASGLVGTANYGYTF.

This clone was counted a single time. The chain uses TRBV18 and TRBJ2-1, with 14 nucleotides matching TRBD2. The length of the CDR3 is 17 residues. Unmatched junction bases numbered 10, after V lost 3 bases and J lost 9 bases. Germline CDR1 is KGHSH and CDR2 is LQKENI. This CDR3 is CASSPLRLAGGRIEQFF. DNA for the CDR3: TGTGCCAGCTCACCTTTAAGACTAGCGGGAGGGAGGATTGAGCAGTTCTTC.

The chain uses TRBV10-3 and TRBJ2-2; 8 bases fit TRBD1. This CDR3 has 15 amino acids. Germline CDR1 is ENHRY and CDR2 is SYGVKD. V lost 6 bases to trimming and J lost 5 bases; unmatched junction nucleotides: 8. The CDR3 is CAIRGVTGETGELFF. CDR3 DNA sequence: TGTGCCATCAGGGGGGTGACAGGGGAAACCGGGGAGCTGTTTTTT.

The genes are TRBV4-2 and TRBJ2-1; 14 positions match TRBD2. Trimming cost V 4 bases and J 8 bases; bases outside gene matches: 4. The length of the CDR3 is 15 residues. CDR1 and CDR2 from the germline V gene are LGHNA and YNFKEQ. The CDR3 region has the DNA TGTGCCAGCAGCCCTGGGACTAGCGGGAGCGATGAGCAGTTCTTC. Translating gives CASSPGTSGSDEQFF.

The V gene is TRBV6-5, the J gene TRBJ2-7; D perhaps matches TRBD2 (5 bases). CDR3 length: 14 residues. Germline CDR1 MNHEY, CDR2 SVGAGI. The V end lost 7 bases, the J end lost 4 bases, and 17 bases lay between the germline ends. The CDR3 loop is CASTRGPGEYEQYF. DNA for the CDR3: TGTGCCAGCACCCGAGGGCCTGGGGAGTACGAGCAGTACTTC.

This clone occurred many times. V gene TRBV18 combines with J gene TRBJ2-2, with a tentative D call TRBD1 (6 bases). Per the germline V gene, CDR1 is KGHSH and CDR2 is LQKENI. The CDR3 totals 15 residues. V was clipped by 0 bases and J by 6 bases, with 11 bases between them. In DNA form, the CDR3 reads TGTGCCAGCTCACCACCCCTGGACAGTTCCGGGGAGCTGTTTTTT. This translates into CASSPPLDSSGELFF.

The chain employs TRBV18 and TRBJ2-3; 9 bases map to TRBD2. Losses at the gene ends were 3 bases for V and 11 bases for J; bases not matched to a gene: 12. Germline values: CDR1 KGHSH, CDR2 LQKENI. CDR3 length: 15 residues. The CDR3, as DNA: TGTGCCAGCTCACCGCCGACTAGCGGCAGTCGTAAGCAGTATTTT. Translation gives CASSPPTSGSRKQYF.

J is TRBJ2-5 and V is TRBV7-3; tentative D call: TRBD1 (6 bases). CDR3 length: 14 amino acids. The germline V and J ends were trimmed by 4 bases and 5 bases, with 14 bases remaining between them. CDR1 SGHTA and CDR2 FQGTGA come from the germline V gene. The CDR3 loop is CASSYNGQSETQYF. CDR3 DNA: TGTGCCAGCAGCTACAACGGACAGTCGGAGACCCAGTACTTC. The whole variable domain, remainder taken from reference TRBV7-3 and TRBJ2-5, is GAGVSQTPSNKVTEKGKYVELRCDPISGHTALYWYRQSLGQGPEFLIYFQGTGAADDSGLPNDRFFAVRPEGSVSTLKIQRTERGDSAVYLCASSYNGQSETQYFGPGTRLLVL.

V and J are TRBV19 and TRBJ1-2, with D perhaps TRBD1 (6 bases). Germline CDR1 reads LNHDA; CDR2 reads SQIVND (reference sequence). CDR3 length equals 14 residues. V was clipped by 6 bases and J by 3 bases, with 14 bases between them. The CDR3 nucleotides read TGTGCCAGTAGACCCGGGGGGGCAGACTATGGCTACACCTTC. This translates into CASRPGGADYGYTF.

The gene calls are TRBV5-1 and TRBJ2-7; 9 bases fit TRBD1. This CDR3 comprises 15 residues. The V gene's germline CDR1 is SGHRS and CDR2 YFSETQ. Trimming took 5 bases from V and 5 from J; bases not matched to a gene: 11. The CDR3 loop is CASSSHNRGRNEQYF. CDR3 bases: TGCGCCAGCAGTTCTCACAACAGGGGGCGGAACGAGCAGTACTTC.

The chain uses TRBV7-2 and TRBJ1-2; no clear D. This CDR3 has 13 residues. Germline lookup yields CDR1 SGHTA and CDR2 FQGNSA. V was shortened by 5 bases and J by 8 bases, with 15 bases between the two germline ends. DNA of the CDR3: TGTGCCAGCAGCCTTACGGCTAGCCGAGGCTACACCTTC. Encoded protein: CASSLTASRGYTF.

This rearrangement joins TRBV27 to TRBJ2-3; no reliable D call. V lost 8 bases, J lost 2 bases, and 14 bases lay in between. The CDR3 runs to 14 residues. Germline V gives CDR1 MNHEY, CDR2 SMNVEV (reference sequence). The CDR3 region is CASGKRVLTDTQYF. The CDR3 nucleotides are TGTGCCAGCGGCAAACGGGTTCTCACAGATACGCAGTATTTT.

This chain joins TRBV4-2 and TRBJ2-1; D is uncertain. The V gene lost 0 bases and the J gene lost 0 bases, with 12 bases spanning the gap. The CDR3 covers 17 residues. The V gene's germline CDR1 is LGHNA and CDR2 YNFKEQ. The CDR3 region is CASSQDIEAASYNEQFF. CDR3 nucleotides: TGTGCCAGCAGCCAAGATATAGAGGCGGCCTCCTACAATGAGCAGTTCTTC.